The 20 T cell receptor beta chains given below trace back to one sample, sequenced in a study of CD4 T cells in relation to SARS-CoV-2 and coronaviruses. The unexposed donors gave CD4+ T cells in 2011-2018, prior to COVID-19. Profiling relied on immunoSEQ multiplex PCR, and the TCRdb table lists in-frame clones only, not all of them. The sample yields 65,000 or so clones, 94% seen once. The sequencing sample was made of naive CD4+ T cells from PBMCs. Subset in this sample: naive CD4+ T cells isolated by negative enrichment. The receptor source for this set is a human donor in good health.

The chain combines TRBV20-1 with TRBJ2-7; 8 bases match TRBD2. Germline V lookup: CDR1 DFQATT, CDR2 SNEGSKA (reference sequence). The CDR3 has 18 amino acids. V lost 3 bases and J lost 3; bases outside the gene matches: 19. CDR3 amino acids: CSASRGSGTGRQHYEQYF. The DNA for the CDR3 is TGCAGTGCTAGTAGAGGTAGCGGGACGGGGCGACAGCACTACGAGCAGTACTTC.

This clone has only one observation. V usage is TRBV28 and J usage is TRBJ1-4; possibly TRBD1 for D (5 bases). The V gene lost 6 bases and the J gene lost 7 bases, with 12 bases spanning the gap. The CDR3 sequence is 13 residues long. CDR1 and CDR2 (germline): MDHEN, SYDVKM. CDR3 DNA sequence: TGTGCCAGCAGCGCAGGGTTACGTGAAAAACTGTTTTTT. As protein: CASSAGLREKLFF.

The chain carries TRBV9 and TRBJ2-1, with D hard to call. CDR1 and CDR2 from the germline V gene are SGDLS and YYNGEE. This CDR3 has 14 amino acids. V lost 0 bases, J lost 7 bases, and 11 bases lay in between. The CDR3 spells CASSVEETRNEQFF. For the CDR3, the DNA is TGTGCCAGCAGCGTAGAGGAGACCCGGAATGAGCAGTTCTTC. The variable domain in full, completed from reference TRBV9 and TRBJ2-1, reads DSGVTQTPKHLITATGQRVTLRCSPRSGDLSVYWYQQSLDQGLQFLIQYYNGEERAKGNILERFSAQQFPDLHSELNLSSLELGDSALYFCASSVEETRNEQFFGPGTRLTVL.

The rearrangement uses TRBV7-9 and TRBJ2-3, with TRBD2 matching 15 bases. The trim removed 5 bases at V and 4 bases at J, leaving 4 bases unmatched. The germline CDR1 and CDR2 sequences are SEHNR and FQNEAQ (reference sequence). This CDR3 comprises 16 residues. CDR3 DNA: TGTGCCAGCAGCGCTGGACTAGCGGGAGGGGCAGATACGCAGTATTTT. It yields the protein CASSAGLAGGADTQYF.

The DNA of the CDR3 is TGTGCCAGCAGTTTGGGACAGGGGAACACCGGGGAGCTGTTTTTT. Protein product: CASSLGQGNTGELFF. V gene TRBV7-9 combines with J gene TRBJ2-2; the match to TRBD1 covers 9 bases. Per the germline V gene, CDR1 is SEHNR and CDR2 is FQNEAQ (reference sequence). This CDR3 has 15 residues. V dropped 6 bases and J dropped 1; count of bases not matched to a gene: 3. The full variable domain, completed using reference TRBV7-9 and TRBJ2-2, is DTGVSQNPRHKITKRGQNVTFRCDPISEHNRLYWYRQTLGQGPEFLTYFQNEAQLEKSRLLSDRFSAERPKGSFSTLEIQRTEQGDSAMYLCASSLGQGNTGELFFGEGSRLTVL.

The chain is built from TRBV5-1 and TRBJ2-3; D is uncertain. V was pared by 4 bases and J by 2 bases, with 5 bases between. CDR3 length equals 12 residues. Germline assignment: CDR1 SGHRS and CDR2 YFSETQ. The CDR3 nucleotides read TGCGCCAGCAGCCCCGACACAGATACGCAGTATTTT. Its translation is CASSPDTDTQYF.

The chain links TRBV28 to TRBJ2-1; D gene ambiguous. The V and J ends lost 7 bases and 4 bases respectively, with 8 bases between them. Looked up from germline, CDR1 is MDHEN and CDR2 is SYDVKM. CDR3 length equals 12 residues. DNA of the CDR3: TGTGCCAGCATGCAAAGTTACAATGAGCAGTTCTTC. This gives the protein CASMQSYNEQFF.

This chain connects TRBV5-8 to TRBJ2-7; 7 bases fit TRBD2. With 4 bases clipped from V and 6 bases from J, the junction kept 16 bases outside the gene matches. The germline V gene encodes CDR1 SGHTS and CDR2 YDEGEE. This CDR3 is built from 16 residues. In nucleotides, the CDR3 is TGTGCCAGCAGCGCCTCGGGGAGGGGCGGGCGGACCGAGCAGTACTTC. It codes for CASSASGRGGRTEQYF.

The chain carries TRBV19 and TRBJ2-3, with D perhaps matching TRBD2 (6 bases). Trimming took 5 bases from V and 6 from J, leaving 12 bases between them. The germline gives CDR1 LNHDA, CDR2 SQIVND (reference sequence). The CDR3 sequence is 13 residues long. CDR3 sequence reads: CASSAGTWDTQYF. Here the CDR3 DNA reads TGTGCCAGTAGTGCAGGGACTTGGGATACGCAGTATTTT.

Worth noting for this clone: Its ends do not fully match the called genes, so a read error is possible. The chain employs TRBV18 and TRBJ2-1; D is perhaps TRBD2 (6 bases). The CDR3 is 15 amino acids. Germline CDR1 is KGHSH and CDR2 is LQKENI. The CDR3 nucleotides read TGTGCCAGCTCAGCCGGGACTCCCCAATACAGTGAGCAGTTCTTC. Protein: CASSAGTPQYSEQFF.

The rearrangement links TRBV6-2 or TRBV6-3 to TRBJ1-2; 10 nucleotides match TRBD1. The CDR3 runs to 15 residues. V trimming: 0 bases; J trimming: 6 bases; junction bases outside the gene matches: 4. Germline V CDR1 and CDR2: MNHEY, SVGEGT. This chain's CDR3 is CASSYSDRGLDGYTF. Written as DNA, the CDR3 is TGTGCCAGCAGTTACTCGGACAGGGGGTTGGATGGCTACACCTTC.

The CDR3: CASSSGQSVYEQYF. As DNA, the CDR3 is TGCGCCAGCAGCTCGGGACAGTCGGTCTACGAGCAGTACTTC. V is TRBV5-1 and J is TRBJ2-7; 7 positions match TRBD1. The CDR3 runs 14 residues. Germline V CDR1 and CDR2: SGHRS, YFSETQ. Unmatched junction bases numbered 6, after V lost 3 bases and J lost 3 bases.

CDR3 amino acids: CASSLEAGTEAFF. For the CDR3, the DNA is TGTGCCAGCAGTTTAGAGGCGGGGACTGAAGCTTTCTTT. The chain carries TRBV12-3 or TRBV12-4 and TRBJ1-1, with D hard to call. V lost 1 base, J lost 5 bases, and 8 bases lay in between. The CDR3 loop spans 13 amino acids.

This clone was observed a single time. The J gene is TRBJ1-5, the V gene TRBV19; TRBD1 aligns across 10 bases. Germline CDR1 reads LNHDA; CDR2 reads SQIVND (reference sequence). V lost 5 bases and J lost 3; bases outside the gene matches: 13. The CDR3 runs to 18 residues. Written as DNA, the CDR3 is TGTGCCAGTAGTGCCTTTCTCAGACAGGGGGCTAACAATCAGCCCCAGCATTTT. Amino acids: CASSAFLRQGANNQPQHF.

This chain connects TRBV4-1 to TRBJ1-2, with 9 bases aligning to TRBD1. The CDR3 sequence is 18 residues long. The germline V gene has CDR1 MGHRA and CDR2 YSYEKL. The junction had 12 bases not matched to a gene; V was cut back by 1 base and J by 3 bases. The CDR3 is CASSQGTGELREYYGYTF. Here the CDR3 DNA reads TGCGCCAGCAGCCAAGGGACAGGGGAATTGAGGGAATACTATGGCTACACCTTC.

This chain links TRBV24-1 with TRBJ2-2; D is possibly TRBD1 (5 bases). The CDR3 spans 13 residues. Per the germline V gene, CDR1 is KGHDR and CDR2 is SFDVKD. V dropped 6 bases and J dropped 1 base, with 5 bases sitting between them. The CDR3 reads CATSTGNTGELFF. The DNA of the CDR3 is TGTGCCACCAGTACAGGGAACACCGGGGAGCTGTTTTTT.

The CDR3 is CATSDLAGGRNEQYF. The CDR3 nucleotides read TGTGCCACCAGTGATCTAGCGGGAGGGCGCAACGAGCAGTACTTC. The chain employs TRBV24-1 and TRBJ2-7; TRBD2 matches 12 bases. The CDR3 consists of 15 residues. Unmatched junction bases numbered 4, after V lost 3 bases and J lost 5 bases. Germline values: CDR1 KGHDR, CDR2 SFDVKD.

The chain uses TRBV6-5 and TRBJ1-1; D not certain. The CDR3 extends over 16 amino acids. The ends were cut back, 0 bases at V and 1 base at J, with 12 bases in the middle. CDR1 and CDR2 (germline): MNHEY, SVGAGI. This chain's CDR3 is CASSYSYMGGNTEAFF. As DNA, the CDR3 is TGTGCCAGCAGTTACTCTTATATGGGAGGGAACACTGAAGCTTTCTTT.

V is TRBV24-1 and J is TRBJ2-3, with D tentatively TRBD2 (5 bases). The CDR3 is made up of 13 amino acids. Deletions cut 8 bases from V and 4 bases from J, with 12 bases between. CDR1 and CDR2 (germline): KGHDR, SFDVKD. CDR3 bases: TGTGCCACCAACGAAGCTAGCTCAGATACGCAGTATTTT. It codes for CATNEASSDTQYF.

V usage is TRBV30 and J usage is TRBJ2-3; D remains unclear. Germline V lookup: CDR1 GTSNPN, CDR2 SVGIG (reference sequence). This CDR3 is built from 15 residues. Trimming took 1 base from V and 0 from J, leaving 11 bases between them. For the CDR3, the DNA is TGTGCCTGGAGTGGGGGATCCGTCAGCACAGATACGCAGTATTTT. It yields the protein CAWSGGSVSTDTQYF.